The present TCR beta chain was sequenced within a study of cytomegalovirus exposure and HLA in healthy donors (dated by TCRdb to 2015 to 2018). About the study as a whole: According to an earlier analysis of 587 of the donors, 200 million or so T cells yielded roughly 110 million unique TCR beta sequences and approximately 300 Gb of sequence data. The genetic ancestry cluster associated with self-reported Caucasian donors included over 65% of the roughly 390 genotyped donors. To predict cytomegalovirus infection status, the study brought together high-throughput TCR immunosequencing, statistical association of individual TCRs with disease status, and machine learning. Because of strong linkage in the cohort, roughly five DR-DQ haplotypes were treated as single units for association and clustering. A later genetic analysis used genome-wide SNP genotypes for about 60% of the roughly 700 donors, treating that subset as a discovery cohort. In an earlier analysis of a few hundred of the donors, high-throughput TCR beta sequencing was used to judge whether each TCR beta V gene segment behaved as functional or pseudogenic. Among 300 to 500 genotyped donors of the cohort, an average of about 220,000 unique TCR beta nucleotide sequences was sequenced per donor, of which 15% to 20% were non-productive. A later analysis re-analyzed previously published TCR beta repertoires from hundreds of donors and added high-resolution HLA genotyping to study TCR occurrence patterns. The study used immunosequencing to profile the T cell repertoires of about 670 subjects and linked those repertoires to cytomegalovirus serostatus. Every discovery cohort repertoire had been produced on one sequencing platform. Around 330 gigabases of sequencing data and 91 million or so unique TCR sequences made up an early release that covered approximately 650 HLA-typed donors. The study was designed to test whether signatures of past pathogen exposure could be identified by cataloging public T cell receptors. HLA typing included class I and class II loci at four-digit resolution. Typing coverage differed by locus: A, B, C, DRB1 and DQB1 were typed in roughly 620-630 donors, DQA1 in around 500, DPA1 in 606, and DPB1 in 400 to 480. A separate validation cohort of 100 to 150 different subjects was used in addition to the 666-subject first cohort. Alongside the repertoire data, information on donor age, sex, ethnicity and CMV serostatus was compiled. In the later analysis, no new phenotypic data were used to find candidate immune exposures; instead, reliance was placed on TCR beta sequences and their occurrence across donors.

In total, more than 500 healthy bone marrow donors made up the cohort. At the time of sampling, all cohort members were nominally healthy, though unrecorded immune exposures were likely present. The donor tested CMV seronegative, placing the donor among the roughly 340 seronegative members of the cohort. A peripheral blood sample was provided by each donor, and peripheral blood mononuclear cells were used for TCR beta sequencing. The Qiagen DNeasy Blood Extraction Kit was used to extract genomic DNA from the blood cell samples. To prepare the library, the immunoSEQ multiplex PCR assay was applied. For the multiplex PCR, a mixture combining 60 forward primers for TCR Vbeta segments and 13 reverse primers for TCR Jbeta segments was used. A multiplex PCR assay on genomic DNA amplified the CDR3 region of rearranged TCR beta genes. On the Illumina HiSeq System, the amplified TCR beta libraries were sequenced as 87-base-pair reads. Turning to the authors' computational methods: A later analysis tallied 75 million to 95 million unique TCR beta chains across the 666 repertoires, and some 12 million of those chains were shared by two or more donors. To remove PCR and sequencing errors, raw reads were error-corrected and collapsed into unique sequences using a nearest-neighbor algorithm that merged closely related sequences. CDR3 sequences were aligned to IMGT reference sequences to assign V, D and J gene segments. For a sequence to be retained, at least a six-nucleotide match to both a V gene segment and a J gene segment was required. Rearrangements were called productive when the CDR3 lacked stop codons and stayed in frame with V and J; all others were non-productive. Following IMGT convention, CDR3 was defined as the stretch from the second conserved V-encoded cysteine up to the conserved J-encoded phenylalanine. Sequences without an unambiguous match to a single V gene segment were excluded from the earlier analysis of about 630 of the donors. In an earlier analysis of 500 to 750 of the donors, V segments were called functional above 56.7% productive rearrangements and were called segregating when the between-donor standard deviation exceeded 5%. To diagnose cytomegalovirus status from the catalog of TCR beta chain sequences, a statistical classification framework was built. A later analysis assigned V and J genes by comparing TCR nucleotide sequences with IMGT/GENE-DB human TR gene sequences. A later analysis assigned CDR3 sequences and most-parsimonious VDJ recombination scenarios with the TCRdist pipeline. In a later analysis, every TCR beta chain was defined by the combination of its CDR3 amino acid sequence and its V-gene family, and reads without a unique V-gene family were dropped. A later analysis removed 592 highly shared, low-generation-probability nucleotide sequences to deal with suspected cross-contamination and a sequencing artifact. A later analysis calculated a clonal expansion index for each public chain from normalized within-repertoire ranks of inferred template counts. A later analysis computed generation probabilities with a VDJ recombination model fitted to out-of-frame rearrangements, and checked the results against IGoR. In a later analysis, TCR-TCR, TCR-HLA and TCR-CMV co-occurrence was scored with hypergeometric tests, and a repertoire-size bias correction was applied to TCR pairs. False discovery rates were estimated in a later analysis by permuting HLA or CMV assignments 20 times. A later analysis grouped co-occurring TCRs with DBSCAN, adding TCRdist sequence similarity when clustering within HLA-allele-positive subsets. For co-occurrence clustering, repertoires with fewer than 30,000 or more than 120,000 public chains were excluded, along with roughly 5 repertoires with anomalous nucleotide sharing. TCRdb mirrors the immuneACCESS table, restricted to in-frame sequences. Some clones are absent from its copies; in checked studies, under half trace to an unresolved V gene, and the reason for the others is unknown. V and J calls plus clone size are reproduced from that table; the DNA served to infer D and trimming. The sample table shows 150,000 or so clones, and roughly four fifths are seen once. Of the sample, approximately 1.5% is held by the ten largest clones.

Counted from cysteine to phenylalanine, this CDR3 has 15 amino acids. Of the read, only the CDR3 DNA is kept; its 45 bases are in frame from base 1. After removal of 4 bases from V and 4 bases from J, the junction retains 6 bases not matched to a gene. CDR1 and CDR2 are drawn from the germline V gene: SNHLY, FYNNEI. This clone was seen a few times. What antigen it recognizes has not been identified. It has no much larger one-base neighbor in the sample; base qualities were not kept. Results and caveats for the whole study, not just this receptor: HLA typing was unavailable for some donors at each locus, so association tests used only the typed subset. Correlated functional status among segregating V segments might be attributable to linkage disequilibrium, but an unknown experimental factor could not be ruled out. The sequencing pipeline was judged likely to have produced a cluster of highly shared sequence variants as a technical artifact. In a later analysis, most CMV-associated TCR beta chains were found to appear HLA-restricted, with HLA associations seemingly driven largely by CMV exposure. The authors suggested that the approach could potentially be extended to other disease states and immunological phenotypes. According to a later analysis, TCR association rates differed among HLA loci, with DRB1 alleles showing the most associated TCRs and HLA-C alleles showing the fewest. Because the 87-base-pair reads could not distinguish some IMGT-functional V segments, including TRBV6-2 and TRBV6-3, those segments were excluded. A further reported finding was that TCR beta sequences accurately predicted the HLA-A and HLA-B alleles for most subjects in the first cohort. The classifier was reported to diagnose cytomegalovirus status with high specificity and sensitivity in both the original cohort and the validation cohort. The earlier analysis of about 600 of the donors excluded around 17 rarely observed V segments, including chromosome 9 orphons, because counts were too low. For the cohort, immune exposure information was limited to CMV serostatus. V-gene and J-gene trimming of TCR beta chains was associated with a missense DCLRE1C variant in a later genetic analysis, and the association was replicated in an independent cohort. At a false discovery rate of 0.05, a later analysis linked some 18,000 TCR beta sequences to specific HLA alleles. A few of the identified cytomegalovirus-associated TCR beta chains were confirmed in vitro to be specific for cytomegalovirus antigens. Compared with equally common non-associated chains, HLA-associated TCR beta chains in a later analysis were more clonally expanded and had lower generation probabilities. Compared with the 666-donor mean, donors in an Asian-associated ancestry cluster had fewer N-insertions in productive TCRs, according to a later genetic analysis. In this cohort, only TCR beta chains were sequenced, and detectable features were limited by the absence of alpha or paired-chain data. Most TCR sequences were seen in very few donors, while some public TCRs were found in many individuals. According to a later analysis, parvovirus B19, influenza, CMV and Epstein-Barr virus appeared linked to several top co-occurrence clusters. Roughly uniform sequencing depth across donors was assumed in presence/absence analyses, although this assumption may not hold. In an earlier analysis of around 600 of the donors, most TCR beta V segments were observed in productive rearrangements about 87% or about 30% of the time, broadly matching IMGT annotations. Assigning TCR associations to individual alleles was difficult when HLA alleles, especially DR and DQ, strongly co-occurred. In the study, 150 to 200 TCR beta chains were listed as associated with cytomegalovirus.

The chain is assembled from TRBV2 and TRBJ1-2; 10 bases in the junction line up with TRBD1. Input material: PBMCs. The receptor was isolated from a man aged 40-49 years in good health and CMV-seronegative. The CDR3 in this case is CASSVSRQGAYGYTF. The DNA is as follows: TGTGCCAGCAGTGTTTCGAGACAGGGGGCCTATGGCTACACCTTC.